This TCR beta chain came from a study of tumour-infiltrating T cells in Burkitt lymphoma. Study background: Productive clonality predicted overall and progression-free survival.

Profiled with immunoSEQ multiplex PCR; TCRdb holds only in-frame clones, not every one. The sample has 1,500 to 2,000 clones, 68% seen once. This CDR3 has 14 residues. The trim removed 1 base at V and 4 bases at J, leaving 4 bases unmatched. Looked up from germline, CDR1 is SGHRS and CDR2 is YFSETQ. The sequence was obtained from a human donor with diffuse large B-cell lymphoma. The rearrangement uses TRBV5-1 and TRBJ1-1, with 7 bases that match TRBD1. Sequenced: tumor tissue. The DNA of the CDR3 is TGCGCCAGCAGCTTGATAGGGGGCACCACTGAAGCTTTCTTT. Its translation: CASSLIGGTTEAFF. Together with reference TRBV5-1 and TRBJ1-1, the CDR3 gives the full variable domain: KAGVTQTPRYLIKTRGQQVTLSCSPISGHRSVSWYQQTPGQGLQFLFEYFSETQRNKGNFPGRFSGRQFSNSRSEMNVSTLELGDSALYLCASSLIGGTTEAFFGQGTRLTVV.